The T cell receptor beta chain under discussion was sequenced for a study of CD8+ T cells in alopecia areata. Looking at the study overall: Each day, treated patients took oral tofacitinib twice, at 5 to 10 mg per dose. The protocol delivered tofacitinib for 6 to 18 months, then withdrew it for 6 months.

The study team obtained lesional scalp punch biopsies and peripheral blood from alopecia areata patients. Findings and limits, study-wide: Among the cells sequenced in scalp samples are also the resident alphabeta T cells of normal skin.

In regard to this clone: Its target is unknown.

Per germline, CDR1 SQVTM and CDR2 ANQGSEA. CDR3 length: 17 amino acids. The J segment lost 0 bases and the V segment lost 6 bases, leaving 9 bases of the junction unmatched. RNA was extracted and reverse transcribed into cDNA as the sequencing template. Using immunoSEQ multiplex PCR, the repertoire was profiled, and TCRdb retains in-frame clones only, with some absent. The table records more than 85,000 clones, about 40% of them present only once. Material: CD4+ T cells sorted from blood. This receptor was taken from a human donor with alopecia areata. This chain joins TRBV29-1 and TRBJ2-1; 12 bases align to TRBD2. As DNA, the CDR3 is TGCAGCGTGCGGACTAGCGGGGTTCAAAGCTCCTACAATGAGCAGTTCTTC. It translates to CSVRTSGVQSSYNEQFF.